This T cell receptor beta chain was observed in a study of OX40 agonist ivuxolimab in advanced cancers. Turning to the study itself: A mean age of about 56 years, range 23 to 79, was recorded, and over 65% were male.

Produced via immunoSEQ multiplex PCR; TCRdb's table is partial and in-frame only. The sample includes tens of thousands of clones, approximately 90% of them seen just once. About this clone itself: Its antigen remains unidentified.

The V and J ends lost 4 bases and 9 bases, in that order; junction bases with no gene match: 9. CDR3 length: 17 residues. From germline, CDR1 is SGHNT and CDR2 YENEEA. Broader study findings: Patients who responded partially at 0.1-3.0 mg/kg showed clonal expansion ranking among the lowest. Expanded clones tended on average to be more numerous among CD8+ T cells than CD4+.

The V call is TRBV11-3, the J call TRBJ2-1; 16 positions match TRBD2. The material was CD4+ or CD8+ T cells sorted from blood, obtained in a trial of the OX40 agonist ivuxolimab. This TCR was recovered from an adult with an advanced solid tumor such as melanoma, head and neck, liver or kidney cancer. The CDR3 sequence: CASSSGTSGRALGEQFF. As DNA, the CDR3 is TGTGCCAGCAGCTCAGGGACTAGCGGGAGGGCCTTGGGTGAGCAGTTCTTC.